This T cell receptor (beta chain) was captured in a study of T-cell reconstitution after alpha-beta-depleted transplantation in children. This clonotype was detected many times. Unique molecular identifiers tagged the TCRbeta library. A single record per CDR3 protein comes from TCRdb applying MiXCR to the PCR reads. The sample consists of approximately 640,000 distinct CDR3 sequences, roughly 17% of them appearing once. The CDR3 is 16 residues long. The V gene's germline CDR1 is DFQATT and CDR2 SNEGSKA (reference sequence). V shed 2 bases and J shed 3 bases, with 17 bases lying between them. The genes are TRBV20-1 and TRBJ2-1; the D is unclear. The TCR was taken from a human donor who donated a stem cell graft to a child with acute myeloid leukemia. The material was PBMCs from the stem cell graft donor, obtained from the stem cell graft. The DNA of the CDR3 is TGCAGTGCTAGACCCTTTCAACAGCCCAACTACAATGAGCAGTTCTTC. Amino acid sequence: CSARPFQQPNYNEQFF.